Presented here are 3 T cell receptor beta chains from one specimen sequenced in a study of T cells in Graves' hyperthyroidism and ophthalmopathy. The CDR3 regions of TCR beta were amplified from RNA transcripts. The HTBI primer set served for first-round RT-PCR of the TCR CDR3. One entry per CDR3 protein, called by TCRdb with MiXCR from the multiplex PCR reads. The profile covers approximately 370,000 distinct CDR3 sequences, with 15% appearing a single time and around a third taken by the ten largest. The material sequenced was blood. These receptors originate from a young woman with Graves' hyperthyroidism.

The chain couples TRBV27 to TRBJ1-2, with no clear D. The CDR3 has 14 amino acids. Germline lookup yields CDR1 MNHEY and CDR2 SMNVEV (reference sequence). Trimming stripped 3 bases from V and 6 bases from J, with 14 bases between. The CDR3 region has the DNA TGTGCCAGCAGTTTGTTAACGGGATCAGATGGCTACACCTTC. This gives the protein CASSLLTGSDGYTF.

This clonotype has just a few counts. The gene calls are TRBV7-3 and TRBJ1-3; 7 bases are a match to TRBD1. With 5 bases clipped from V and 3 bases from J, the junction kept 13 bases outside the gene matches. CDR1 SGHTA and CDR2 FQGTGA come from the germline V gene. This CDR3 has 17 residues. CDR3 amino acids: CASSVRDREMDGNTIYF. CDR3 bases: TGTGCCAGCAGCGTCCGAGACAGGGAAATGGATGGAAACACCATATATTTT.

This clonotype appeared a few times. This chain's CDR3 is CSVSAPDSNEQFF. The CDR3 region has the DNA TGCAGCGTTTCAGCCCCTGACAGCAATGAGCAGTTCTTC. The rearrangement uses TRBV29-1 and TRBJ2-1; weak D call: TRBD1 (5 bases). CDR3 length: 13 residues. Trimming pared 5 bases from V and 6 bases from J, leaving 14 bases between. Per the germline V gene, CDR1 is SQVTM and CDR2 is ANQGSEA.